The TCR beta chain described here comes from a study of a mutant IDH1 vaccine in newly diagnosed glioma. The time point denotes: week 35, safety follow-up. Doses of 300 ug of mutant IDH1 20-mer peptide were given with topical imiquimod. TCRdb's table, derived via immunoSEQ multiplex PCR, lists solely in-frame clones and lacks some. Here the sample spans about 50,000 clones, about three quarters being singletons. There are 14 residues in the CDR3. Trimming cost V 2 bases and J 3 bases, with 11 bases left between them. CDR1 is MNHEY and CDR2 is SVGAGI in the germline V gene. With regard to this clone: Its target is not known.

The sample in question was PBMCs, obtained from a glioma patient whose treatment included an IDH1 peptide vaccine. The chain links TRBV6-5 to TRBJ2-7; tentative D call: TRBD1 (6 bases). This receptor was taken from a man between 40 and 49 years old with glioma. The CDR3: CASSYRRGSYEQYF. In nucleotides, the CDR3 is TGTGCCAGCAGTTACCGCAGGGGTAGCTACGAGCAGTACTTC.